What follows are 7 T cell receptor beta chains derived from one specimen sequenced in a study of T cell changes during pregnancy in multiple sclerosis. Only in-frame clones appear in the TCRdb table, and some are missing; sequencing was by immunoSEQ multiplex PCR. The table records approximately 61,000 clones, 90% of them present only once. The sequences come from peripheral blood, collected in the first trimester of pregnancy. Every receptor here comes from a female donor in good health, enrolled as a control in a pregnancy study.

This chain's CDR3 is CASSVQGSNGYTF. In DNA form, the CDR3 reads TGTGCCAGCAGTGTACAGGGCTCTAATGGCTACACCTTC. The chain has TRBV28 and TRBJ1-2, with a tentative D call TRBD1 (6 bases). Germline V CDR1 and CDR2: MDHEN, SYDVKM. Trimming stripped 5 bases from V and 6 bases from J, with 13 bases between. There are 13 residues in the CDR3.

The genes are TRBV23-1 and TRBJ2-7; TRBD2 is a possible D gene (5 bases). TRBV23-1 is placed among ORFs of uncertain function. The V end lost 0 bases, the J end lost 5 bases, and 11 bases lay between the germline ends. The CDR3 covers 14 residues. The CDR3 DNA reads TGCGCCAGCAGTCAATCGGTAGGAGGACACGAGCAGTACTTC. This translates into CASSQSVGGHEQYF.

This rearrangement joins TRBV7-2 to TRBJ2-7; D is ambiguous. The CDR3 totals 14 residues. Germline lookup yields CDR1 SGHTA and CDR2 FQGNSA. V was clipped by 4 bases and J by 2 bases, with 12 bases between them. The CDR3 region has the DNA TGTGCCAGCAGCTCAACTCCGTCGGCCTACGAGCAGTACTTC. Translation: CASSSTPSAYEQYF.

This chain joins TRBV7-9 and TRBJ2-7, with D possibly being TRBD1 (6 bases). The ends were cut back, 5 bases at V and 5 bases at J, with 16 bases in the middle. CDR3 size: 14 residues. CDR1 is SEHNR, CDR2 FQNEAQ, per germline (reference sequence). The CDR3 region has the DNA TGTGCCAGCAGCCTTCGACAGGAGTCCCACGAGCAGTACTTC. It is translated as CASSLRQESHEQYF. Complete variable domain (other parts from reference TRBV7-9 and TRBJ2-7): DTGVSQNPRHKITKRGQNVTFRCDPISEHNRLYWYRQTLGQGPEFLTYFQNEAQLEKSRLLSDRFSAERPKGSFSTLEIQRTEQGDSAMYLCASSLRQESHEQYFGPGTRLTVT.

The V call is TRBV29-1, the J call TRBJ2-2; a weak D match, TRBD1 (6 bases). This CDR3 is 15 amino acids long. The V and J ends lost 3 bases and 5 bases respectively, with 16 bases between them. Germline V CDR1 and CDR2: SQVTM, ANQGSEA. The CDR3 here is CSVDQGGIGTGELFF. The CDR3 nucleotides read TGCAGCGTTGATCAAGGGGGTATTGGTACCGGGGAGCTGTTTTTT.

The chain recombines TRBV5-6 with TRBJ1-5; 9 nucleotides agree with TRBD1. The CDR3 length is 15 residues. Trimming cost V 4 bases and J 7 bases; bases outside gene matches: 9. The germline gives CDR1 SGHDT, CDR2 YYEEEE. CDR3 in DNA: TGTGCCAGCAGCCTTGGGACAGGGTTTAGACAGCCCCAGCATTTT. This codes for CASSLGTGFRQPQHF. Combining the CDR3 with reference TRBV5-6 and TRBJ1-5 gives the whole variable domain DAGVTQSPTHLIKTRGQQVTLRCSPKSGHDTVSWYQQALGQGPQFIFQYYEEEERQRGNFPDRFSGHQFPNYSSELNVNALLLGDSALYLCASSLGTGFRQPQHFGDGTRLSIL.

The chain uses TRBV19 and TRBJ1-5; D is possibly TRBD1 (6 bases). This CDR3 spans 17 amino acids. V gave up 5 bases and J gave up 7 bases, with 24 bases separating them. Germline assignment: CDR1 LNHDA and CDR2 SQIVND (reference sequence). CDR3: CASSPVTQGGVSQPQHF. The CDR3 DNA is TGTGCCAGTAGTCCCGTTACACAAGGGGGTGTCAGCCAGCCCCAGCATTTT.